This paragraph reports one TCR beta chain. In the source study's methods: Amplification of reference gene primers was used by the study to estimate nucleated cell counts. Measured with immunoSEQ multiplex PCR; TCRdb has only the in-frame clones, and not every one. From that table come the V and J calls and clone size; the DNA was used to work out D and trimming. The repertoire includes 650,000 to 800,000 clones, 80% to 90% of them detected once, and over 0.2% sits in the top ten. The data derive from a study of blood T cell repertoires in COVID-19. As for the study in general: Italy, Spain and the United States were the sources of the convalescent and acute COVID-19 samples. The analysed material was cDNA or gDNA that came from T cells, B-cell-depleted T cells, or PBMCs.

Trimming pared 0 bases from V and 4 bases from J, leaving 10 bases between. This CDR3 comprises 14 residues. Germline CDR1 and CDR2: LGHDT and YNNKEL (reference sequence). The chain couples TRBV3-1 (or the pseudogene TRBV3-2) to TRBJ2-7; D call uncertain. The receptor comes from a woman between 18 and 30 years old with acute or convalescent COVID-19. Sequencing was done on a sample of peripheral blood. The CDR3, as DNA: TGTGCCAGCAGCCAAGACACAACAGCTTACGAGCAGTACTTC. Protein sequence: CASSQDTTAYEQYF.